Presented here are 27 T cell receptor beta chains from one specimen sequenced in a study of spatial heterogeneity in lung cancer. General study points: For expanded intratumoral alpha and beta TCRs, counts tracked tumor mutation counts.

For these TCRs, the target antigens are not known. MiXCR, applied by TCRdb to the 5' RACE reads, yields one record per CDR3 protein. The sample yields about 8,100 distinct CDR3 sequences, over 9.5% seen once. Time point: sample taken at primary tumor resection. The sequences come from lung tumor tissue, collected at surgery. The receptors derive from a male donor with early-stage non-small cell lung cancer.

By sample share, this clonotype is medium-sized. The J gene is TRBJ2-5, the V gene TRBV7-9, with D possibly being TRBD1 (6 bases). Trimming pared 3 bases from V and 5 bases from J, leaving 10 bases between. The CDR3 spans 13 residues. Germline-derived CDR1 and CDR2 are SEHNR and FQNEAQ (reference sequence). The CDR3: CASSFGGGETQYF. In DNA, the CDR3 is TGTGCCAGCAGCTTTGGGGGCGGTGAGACCCAGTACTTC.

This clonotype has a count of ten or more. The chain couples TRBV7-9 to TRBJ2-7; D gene ambiguous. CDR1 is SEHNR, CDR2 FQNEAQ, per germline (reference sequence). V was cut by 8 bases and J by 4 bases, with 12 bases left in between. The CDR3 extends over 12 amino acids. CDR3 DNA: TGTGCCAGCTCAGCTCAACCGTACGAGCAGTACTTC. Residues: CASSAQPYEQYF.

This clonotype is medium-sized by share. The chain links TRBV5-1 to TRBJ1-1; 7 bases agree with TRBD1. The ends lost 2 bases at V and 5 bases at J; junction bases unmatched: 12. CDR1 and CDR2 (germline): SGHRS, YFSETQ. The CDR3 runs to 16 residues. CDR3 residues: CASSFLVKGAGTEAFF. In nucleotides, the CDR3 is TGCGCCAGCAGCTTCTTGGTTAAGGGGGCTGGAACTGAAGCTTTCTTT.

This clonotype was detected many times. The rearrangement links TRBV7-8 to TRBJ2-3, with 9 bases matching TRBD2. The CDR3 is 16 amino acids. The V segment lost 1 base and the J segment 4 bases; nucleotides outside the gene matches: 6. Germline V gene sequence: CDR1 SGHVS, CDR2 FQNEAQ. The CDR3 DNA reads as TGTGCCAGCAGCTTAGTGGGCGGGGGGGCTCCAGATACGCAGTATTTT. As protein: CASSLVGGGAPDTQYF.

This clonotype was detected only a few times. V gene TRBV7-3 combines with J gene TRBJ1-1; no definite D call. Looked up from germline, CDR1 is SGHTA and CDR2 is FQGTGA. V was cut by 3 bases and J by 7 bases, with 12 bases left in between. This CDR3 has 13 amino acids. Here the CDR3 DNA reads TGTGCCAGCAGCTTTATTCCCGAGAGTGAAGCTTTCTTT. This translates into CASSFIPESEAFF.

This clonotype has more than one count but fewer than ten. This chain uses TRBV12-5 with TRBJ1-1, with 8 bases fitting TRBD1. The CDR3 consists of 16 residues. In germline, CDR1 is LGHNT, CDR2 FRNRAP. The V and J ends lost 5 bases and 0 bases, in that order; junction bases with no gene match: 8. CDR3: CASGPGQGRMNTEAFF. CDR3 bases: TGTGCTAGTGGTCCAGGACAGGGTCGCATGAACACTGAAGCTTTCTTT.

This clonotype was seen repeatedly, ten times or more. The genes are TRBV10-3 and TRBJ2-3; 8 nucleotides line up with TRBD2. Germline V lookup: CDR1 ENHRY, CDR2 SYGVKD. The J segment lost 0 bases and the V segment lost 8 bases, leaving 7 bases of the junction unmatched. CDR3 length equals 15 residues. In DNA, the CDR3 is TGTGCCATCCGCATTAGCGGGATAAGCACAGATACGCAGTATTTT. This gives the protein CAIRISGISTDTQYF.

This clonotype has a count of ten or more. The CDR3 sequence: CSARTGTAIPRDQPQHF. CDR3 coding DNA: TGCAGTGCCCGAACCGGGACGGCTATCCCCCGGGATCAGCCCCAGCATTTT. The chain joins TRBV20-1 to TRBJ1-5, with D tentatively TRBD1 (5 bases). This CDR3 has 17 residues. Deletions cut 6 bases from V and 5 bases from J, with 26 bases between. The germline CDR1 and CDR2 sequences are DFQATT and SNEGSKA (reference sequence).

V gene TRBV5-4 combines with J gene TRBJ1-1; D unresolved. In germline, CDR1 is SGHNT, CDR2 YYREEE (reference sequence). Trimming cost V 0 bases and J 8 bases, with 14 bases left between them. The CDR3 totals 14 residues. CDR3 protein: CASSLAAVRTEAFF. In DNA form, the CDR3 reads TGTGCCAGCAGCTTGGCAGCTGTTCGGACCGAAGCTTTCTTT.

The chain employs TRBV6-1 and TRBJ2-2; D perhaps matches TRBD1 (5 bases). Trimming cost V 6 bases and J 1 base, with 9 bases left between them. The CDR3 is 14 amino acids. Germline V gives CDR1 MNHNS, CDR2 SASEGT. The CDR3, as DNA: TGTGCCAGCAGATACAGGATGAACACCGGGGAGCTGTTTTTT. This translates into CASRYRMNTGELFF.

This clonotype was picked up many times. The rearrangement links TRBV28 to TRBJ2-3, with D tentatively TRBD1 (6 bases). V dropped 8 bases and J dropped 2 bases, with 17 bases sitting between them. From germline, CDR1 is MDHEN and CDR2 SYDVKM. This CDR3 contains 15 residues. Here the CDR3 reads CASLNRVAHTDTQYF. For the CDR3, the DNA is TGTGCCAGCTTGAACAGGGTAGCACACACAGATACGCAGTATTTT. Full variable domain (missing parts from reference TRBV28 and TRBJ2-3): DVKVTQSSRYLVKRTGEKVFLECVQDMDHENMFWYRQDPGLGLRLIYFSYDVKMKEKGDIPEGYSVSREKKERFSLILESASTNQTSMYLCASLNRVAHTDTQYFGPGTRLTVL.

This clonotype ranks as medium-sized. The chain couples TRBV7-8 to TRBJ1-1; TRBD1 agrees at 7 bases. The V segment lost 3 bases and the J segment 1 base; nucleotides outside the gene matches: 8. This CDR3 contains 16 residues. In germline, CDR1 is SGHVS, CDR2 FQNEAQ. CDR3 region: CASSFAGTAGNTEAFF. The CDR3, as DNA: TGTGCCAGCAGCTTCGCTGGGACAGCCGGGAACACTGAAGCTTTCTTT.

This clonotype was found many times. The rearrangement links TRBV27 to TRBJ1-5; D is possibly TRBD1 (5 bases). The germline gives CDR1 MNHEY, CDR2 SMNVEV (reference sequence). The CDR3 is made up of 15 amino acids. Trimming stripped 6 bases from V and 4 bases from J, with 16 bases between. CDR3 nucleotides: TGTGCCAGCAGGCTCCGCCGGGACGGGAATCAGCCCCAGCATTTT. It translates to CASRLRRDGNQPQHF.

Sample share makes this clonotype medium-sized. The chain links TRBV7-6 to TRBJ2-3; 10 positions match TRBD2. The length of the CDR3 is 17 residues. Germline trimming cut 1 base from V and 2 bases from J; bases unmatched to any gene: 6. Germline assignment: CDR1 SGHVS and CDR2 FNYEAQ. CDR3 nucleotides: TGTGCCAGCAGCTTAGGGCTAGCGGGAGCTCCCACAGATACGCAGTATTTT. Its protein is CASSLGLAGAPTDTQYF.

This clonotype was picked up many times. This sequence joins TRBV7-3 and TRBJ1-6; 9 bases are shared with TRBD1. The CDR3 runs to 15 residues. CDR1 and CDR2 (germline): SGHTA, FQGTGA. Trimming cost V 1 base and J 7 bases; bases outside gene matches: 2. CDR3 protein: CASSLMGTGNSPLHF. The CDR3 DNA sequence: TGTGCCAGCAGCTTAATGGGGACAGGGAATTCACCCCTCCACTTT. The full variable domain, with the rest looked up from reference TRBV7-3 and TRBJ1-6, is GAGVSQTPSNKVTEKGKYVELRCDPISGHTALYWYRQSLGQGPEFLIYFQGTGAADDSGLPNDRFFAVRPEGSVSTLKIQRTERGDSAVYLCASSLMGTGNSPLHFGNGTRLTVT.

The J gene is TRBJ2-1, the V gene TRBV12-3 or TRBV12-4; 8 bases align to TRBD1. Unmatched junction bases numbered 7, after V lost 6 bases and J lost 6 bases. This CDR3 contains 14 residues. The CDR3 loop is CASSPRTGSNEQFF. The CDR3 DNA sequence: TGTGCCAGCAGCCCCCGGACAGGGAGCAATGAGCAGTTCTTC.

This clonotype has a count of ten or more. The chain has TRBV29-1 and TRBJ2-2; D may be TRBD2 (7 bases). Germline loops: CDR1 SQVTM, CDR2 ANQGSEA. V gave up 7 bases and J gave up 5 bases, with 11 bases separating them. The CDR3 runs to 12 residues. The CDR3 reads CSGRGPTGELFF. Written as DNA, the CDR3 is TGCAGCGGGCGGGGGCCAACCGGGGAGCTGTTTTTT.

This clonotype counts as medium-sized. One junction end does not reproduce the germline sequence, and a read error may be involved. The chain joins TRBV30 to TRBJ1-1; D may be TRBD1 (5 bases). Germline V gene lookup returns CDR1 GTSNPN and CDR2 SVGIG (reference sequence). CDR3 size: 12 residues. This CDR3 reads CAWRASRGPFTF. The CDR3 DNA reads TGTGCCTGGAGGGCCTCGAGGGGCCCTTTTACCTTT.

This clonotype occurred many times. This chain connects TRBV12-3 or TRBV12-4 to TRBJ1-2; tentative D call: TRBD1 (6 bases). Deletions cut 6 bases from V and 4 bases from J, with 15 bases between. CDR3 length: 14 residues. The CDR3 region has the DNA TGTGCCAGCAGGGGAGGGGGGAGACTCTATGGCTACACCTTC. Translation gives CASRGGGRLYGYTF.

This clonotype was found many times. The gene calls are TRBV11-3 and TRBJ2-7; D possibly corresponds to TRBD2 (5 bases). The CDR3 covers 13 residues. The V end was cut by 2 bases, the J end by 6 bases, with 11 bases between. Looked up from germline, CDR1 is SGHNT and CDR2 is YENEEA. The CDR3 region has the DNA TGTGCCAGCAGCTTATTAGAGGGCGGCGAGCAGTACTTC. Translating gives CASSLLEGGEQYF.

This clonotype is termed medium-sized (0.01 to 0.1%). The V and J genes are TRBV5-6 and TRBJ2-6; D remains unclear. V was shortened by 10 bases and J by 0 bases, with 8 bases between the two germline ends. CDR3 length equals 13 residues. Looked up from germline, CDR1 is SGHDT and CDR2 is YYEEEE. The CDR3 spells CAFQSSGANVLTF. As DNA, the CDR3 is TGTGCCTTCCAGAGCTCTGGGGCCAACGTCCTGACTTTC.

This clonotype has at least ten counts. The chain recombines TRBV20-1 with TRBJ2-2, with 9 bases lining up with TRBD1. V lost 3 bases and J lost 5; bases outside the gene matches: 13. Germline V gene sequence: CDR1 DFQATT, CDR2 SNEGSKA (reference sequence). This CDR3 region has 17 residues. CDR3 amino acids: CSARLRTGDQRTGELFF. The DNA of the CDR3 is TGCAGTGCTAGGCTGCGGACAGGGGATCAAAGGACCGGGGAGCTGTTTTTT.

This clonotype was seen ten or more times. The V call is TRBV3-1, the J call TRBJ1-1; D unresolved. There are 12 residues in the CDR3. Germline V gene data show CDR1 as LGHDT and CDR2 as YNNKEL (reference sequence). Trimming cost V 0 bases and J 5 bases, with 4 bases left between them. CDR3 nucleotides: TGTGCCAGCAGCCAAGAGGGGACTGAAGCTTTCTTT. It yields the protein CASSQEGTEAFF. The whole variable domain, filled in from reference TRBV3-1 and TRBJ1-1, reads DTAVSQTPKYLVTQMGNDKSIKCEQNLGHDTMYWYKQDSKKFLKIMFSYNNKELIINETVPNRFSPKSPDKAHLNLHINSLELGDSAVYFCASSQEGTEAFFGQGTRLTVV.

The gene calls are TRBV15 and TRBJ1-4; D gene unclear. The CDR3 covers 14 residues. Trimming took 1 base from V and 5 from J, leaving 8 bases between them. CDR1 and CDR2 from the germline V gene are LNHNV and YYDKDF (reference sequence). The CDR3 nucleotides are TGTGCCACCAGCAGAGGGAGGGTGAATGAAAAACTGTTTTTT. Translating it yields CATSRGRVNEKLFF.

This clonotype has a count of ten or more. The V gene is TRBV25-1, the J gene TRBJ2-3; no clear D. Germline loops: CDR1 MGHDK, CDR2 SYGVNS. Between the trimmed V and J ends, which lost 5 bases and 3 bases, there was a span of 6 bases. CDR3 size: 12 residues. The DNA for the CDR3 is TGTGCCAGCAGTAGAGGTACAGATACGCAGTATTTT. Amino acid sequence: CASSRGTDTQYF. Based on the CDR3 plus reference TRBV25-1 and TRBJ2-3, the full variable domain is EADIYQTPRYLVIGTGKKITLECSQTMGHDKMYWYQQDPGMELHLIHYSYGVNSTEKGDLSSESTVSRIRTEHFPLTLESARPSHTSQYLCASSRGTDTQYFGPGTRLTVL.

The table lists this clonotype with many counts. V gene TRBV10-3 combines with J gene TRBJ2-1; the match to TRBD2 covers 11 bases. The V gene's germline CDR1 is ENHRY and CDR2 SYGVKD. Losses at the gene ends were 0 bases for V and 7 bases for J; bases not matched to a gene: 2. The CDR3 runs 15 residues. CDR3 loop: CAISESWTSGNEQFF. The CDR3 DNA reads as TGTGCCATCAGTGAGTCCTGGACTAGCGGGAATGAGCAGTTCTTC.

This clonotype has a count of ten or more. The chain combines TRBV12-3 or TRBV12-4 with TRBJ1-6; D is perhaps TRBD1 (6 bases). The V and J ends lost 2 bases and 10 bases respectively, with 15 bases between them. The CDR3 runs 15 residues. The CDR3 spells CASSLSQGIASPLHF. CDR3 nucleotide sequence: TGTGCCAGCAGTTTATCTCAGGGGATCGCATCACCCCTCCACTTT.